Below, one T cell receptor (beta chain) is given with its context. In the authors' workflow: Reference gene primers were amplified, and this amplification served to estimate nucleated cell counts. Only in-frame clones appear in the TCRdb table, and some are missing; sequencing was by immunoSEQ multiplex PCR. For V, J and clone size, that table is used; D and trimming come from the DNA. This table has about 70,000 clones, around 87% appearing once. This entry comes from a study of blood T cell repertoires in COVID-19. Study at large: PBMCs, B-cell-depleted T cells, or T cells provided the cDNA or gDNA that made up the material.

Deletions cut 1 base from V and 13 bases from J, with 10 bases between. This CDR3 is built from 12 residues. Germline CDR1 reads MGHRA; CDR2 reads YSYEKL. This rearrangement joins TRBV4-1 to TRBJ1-4; D call uncertain. This TCR came from a man between 70 and 80 years old with active COVID-19. Sequencing input: peripheral blood. The CDR3 reads CASSQVAGPLFF. DNA of the CDR3: TGCGCCAGCAGCCAAGTTGCGGGCCCACTGTTTTTT.